These 16 T cell receptor beta chains share one sample of origin, sequenced in a study of blood T cell repertoires in COVID-19. Produced via immunoSEQ multiplex PCR; TCRdb's table is partial and in-frame only. The sample has 250,000 to 300,000 clones, about 87% seen once. Sequenced: peripheral blood. The source is a woman aged 55-69 years with COVID-19, enrolled during active disease.

The V gene is TRBV6-2 or TRBV6-3, the J gene TRBJ2-5; 14 bases match TRBD2. The CDR3 loop spans 16 amino acids. V lost 6 bases to trimming and J lost 5 bases; unmatched junction nucleotides: 8. Germline loops: CDR1 MNHEY, CDR2 SVGEGT. DNA of the CDR3: TGTGCCAGCAGCCGCGGACTAGCGGGAGGAAGGGAGACCCAGTACTTC. Its translation is CASSRGLAGGRETQYF.

V usage is TRBV28 and J usage is TRBJ1-5, with TRBD1 matching 8 bases. From germline, CDR1 is MDHEN and CDR2 SYDVKM. This CDR3 is 15 amino acids long. Trimming cost V 5 bases and J 7 bases; bases outside gene matches: 10. This CDR3 is CASSTSQGAGQPQHF. DNA of the CDR3: TGTGCCAGCAGTACCTCTCAGGGGGCGGGGCAGCCCCAGCATTTT.

CDR3 residues: CASSTHRAGGDYGYTF. As DNA, the CDR3 is TGTGCCAGTAGTACTCACCGGGCAGGGGGCGACTATGGCTACACCTTC. This chain joins TRBV19 and TRBJ1-2; 8 bases are a match to TRBD1. The germline V gene encodes CDR1 LNHDA and CDR2 SQIVND (reference sequence). Trimming removed 4 bases from V and 3 bases from J; junction bases left unmatched: 10. The CDR3 is 16 amino acids. Looking up the rest from reference TRBV19 and TRBJ1-2 gives the full variable domain: DGGITQSPKYLFRKEGQNVTLSCEQNLNHDAMYWYRQDPGQGLRLIYYSQIVNDFQKGDIAEGYSVSREKKESFPLTVTSAQKNPTAFYLCASSTHRAGGDYGYTFGSGTRLTVV.

V usage is TRBV30 and J usage is TRBJ2-1; D may be TRBD2 (6 bases). Deletions cut 1 base from V and 2 bases from J, with 12 bases between. The CDR3 has 15 amino acids. Germline CDR1 reads GTSNPN; CDR2 reads SVGIG (reference sequence). CDR3 amino acids: CAWSGSGTAYNEQFF. Here the CDR3 DNA reads TGTGCCTGGAGTGGTAGCGGTACTGCCTACAATGAGCAGTTCTTC. Complete variable domain (other parts from reference TRBV30 and TRBJ2-1): SQTIHQWPATLVQPVGSPLSLECTVEGTSNPNLYWYRQAAGRGLQLLFYSVGIGQISSEVPQNLSASRPQDRQFILSSKKLLLSDSGFYLCAWSGSGTAYNEQFFGPGTRLTVL.

This clone has just one count. This chain links TRBV29-1 with TRBJ2-1; 8 bases align to TRBD1. The V segment lost 3 bases and the J segment 10 bases; nucleotides outside the gene matches: 11. CDR3 length: 14 residues. Germline loops: CDR1 SQVTM, CDR2 ANQGSEA. This CDR3 is CSVDSRDRSREQFF. The CDR3 DNA reads TGCAGCGTTGATTCCCGGGACAGGTCGAGGGAGCAGTTCTTC.

The V call is TRBV9, the J call TRBJ1-2, with 9 bases identical to TRBD1. In germline, CDR1 is SGDLS, CDR2 YYNGEE. V shed 2 bases, J shed 2 bases, and the junction held 4 bases outside the gene matches. The CDR3 sequence is 15 residues long. The CDR3 reads CASSVGGQGNYGYTF. Written as DNA, the CDR3 is TGTGCCAGCAGCGTCGGGGGACAGGGCAACTATGGCTACACCTTC.

The CDR3 region has the DNA TGTGCCAGCAGTCACAGGGGCGAGCAGTACTTC. Translated: CASSHRGEQYF. The gene calls are TRBV6-2 or TRBV6-3 and TRBJ2-7; TRBD1 agrees at 7 bases. The CDR3 totals 11 residues. In germline, CDR1 is MNHEY, CDR2 SVGEGT. The V gene end was trimmed by 5 bases and the J gene end by 6 bases; junction bases not matched to a gene: 1.

The chain couples TRBV5-6 to TRBJ2-3, with 14 bases identical to TRBD2. V was pared by 4 bases and J by 6 bases, with 7 bases of the junction left unmatched. The germline V gene has CDR1 SGHDT and CDR2 YYEEEE. The CDR3 is made up of 16 amino acids. The DNA of the CDR3 is TGTGCCAGCAGCCCGGGACTAGCGGGAGTCTTCGATACGCAGTATTTT. This codes for CASSPGLAGVFDTQYF.

This rearrangement joins TRBV27 to TRBJ2-1, with 14 bases fitting TRBD2. V lost 6 bases to trimming and J lost 7 bases; unmatched junction nucleotides: 14. This CDR3 is 18 amino acids long. The germline gives CDR1 MNHEY, CDR2 SMNVEV (reference sequence). DNA for the CDR3: TGTGCCAGCAGCCTGCCGGGACTAGCGGGAGTAGGTGTAAATGAGCAGTTCTTC. Protein product: CASSLPGLAGVGVNEQFF.

This chain links TRBV7-9 with TRBJ2-3, with 7 nucleotides matching TRBD2. Germline V gives CDR1 SEHNR, CDR2 FQNEAQ (reference sequence). Unmatched junction bases numbered 3, after V lost 4 bases and J lost 2 bases. The CDR3 has 14 amino acids. The CDR3 sequence: CASSSSGNTDTQYF. In DNA, the CDR3 is TGTGCCAGCAGCTCTAGCGGAAACACAGATACGCAGTATTTT.

The rearrangement links TRBV2 to TRBJ1-5; 9 positions match TRBD1. Germline assignment: CDR1 SNHLY and CDR2 FYNNEI. This CDR3 has 16 amino acids. J gave up 2 bases and V 6 bases, and 8 bases lay outside the gene matches. The CDR3 coding sequence is TGTGCCAGCAGATCCACAGGGGGCAACGGCAATCAGCCCCAGCATTTT. Translating gives CASRSTGGNGNQPQHF.

The chain couples TRBV28 to TRBJ1-2; TRBD1 matches at 8 bases. The CDR3 contains 16 residues. CDR1 MDHEN and CDR2 SYDVKM come from the germline V gene. V shed 1 base, J shed 8 bases, and the junction held 12 bases outside the gene matches. In DNA form, the CDR3 reads TGTGCCAGCAGTTTATATAGCCCTGGACAGGGCAACGGCTACACCTTC. Encoded protein: CASSLYSPGQGNGYTF.

This chain joins TRBV10-2 and TRBJ2-1; tentatively, D is TRBD1 (5 bases). The CDR3 spans 13 residues. Germline CDR1 and CDR2: WSHSY and SAAADI. V gave up 7 bases and J gave up 9 bases, with 16 bases separating them. DNA for the CDR3: TGCGCCAGCAACGACAGTCCGGTTGGTGAGCAGTTCTTC. It codes for CASNDSPVGEQFF.

The DNA for the CDR3 is TGTGCCAGCAGCCCCGGCGGGAGGAACACCGGGGAGCTGTTTTTT. Its protein is CASSPGGRNTGELFF. The gene calls are TRBV11-3 and TRBJ2-2; TRBD2 aligns across 7 bases. Germline V gives CDR1 SGHNT, CDR2 YENEEA. Trimming took 5 bases from V and 1 from J; bases not matched to a gene: 4. The CDR3 loop spans 15 amino acids.

The CDR3 here is CAISKTGDGAGNNSPLHF. DNA of the CDR3: TGTGCCATCAGCAAAACAGGGGATGGAGCGGGTAACAATTCACCCCTCCACTTT. The chain is built from TRBV10-3 and TRBJ1-6, with 7 bases identical to TRBD1. The J segment lost 7 bases and the V segment lost 6 bases, leaving 18 bases of the junction unmatched. The CDR3 totals 18 residues. Germline loops: CDR1 ENHRY, CDR2 SYGVKD.

CDR3 sequence reads: CASSFGRDRGYTF. For the CDR3, the DNA is TGTGCCAGCAGTTTTGGCCGGGATCGGGGCTACACCTTC. The rearrangement links TRBV6-6 to TRBJ1-2; D gene uncertain. This CDR3 contains 13 residues. V was pared by 4 bases and J by 8 bases, with 14 bases between. Germline assignment: CDR1 MNHNY and CDR2 SVGAGI (reference sequence).